What follows are 19 T cell receptor beta chains derived from one specimen sequenced in a study of blood T cells in healthy people across ages (dated by TCRdb to 2013 to 2016). The library relied on 5' RACE. Sequencing instrument: Illumina HiSeq 2500. A second PCR of 7 to 11 cycles was performed with a sample-barcoded 5' primer and a J-beta primer mix. TCRdb itself trimmed the public reads at Q25 with fastp, ran MiXCR and retained productive beta chains. Each entry merges the rows of one CDR3 protein and shows their most common DNA and genes. In this sample the table shows roughly 2 million distinct CDR3 sequences, around 48% of which occur a single time. The ten largest clonotypes hold less than 2.5% of the sample. The sequenced material came from blood. The receptor source for this set is a woman between 40 and 50 years old in good health.

The genes are TRBV29-1 and TRBJ1-5; 7 nucleotides line up with TRBD1. Germline loops: CDR1 SQVTM, CDR2 ANQGSEA. V trimming: 5 bases; J trimming: 6 bases; junction bases outside the gene matches: 7. The CDR3 contains 13 residues. CDR3 nucleotides: TGCAGCGTTCTAGAGGGGGCGGGTCAGCCCCAGCATTTT. Its protein product is CSVLEGAGQPQHF.

This clonotype was counted only a few times. This chain connects TRBV6-5 to TRBJ2-5, with TRBD2 as a possible D gene (6 bases). The J call could be wrong; TRBJ2-7 is a better fit for the DNA end. The CDR3 spans 14 residues. The germline V gene encodes CDR1 MNHEY and CDR2 SVGAGI. CDR3: CASSYSGFSSEQYF. CDR3 nucleotide sequence: TGTGCCAGCAGTTATAGCGGTTTCTCGAGCGAGCAGTACTTC.

V usage is TRBV6-2 or TRBV6-3 and J usage is TRBJ2-1, with D possibly matching TRBD1 (5 bases). Trimming cost V 1 base and J 5 bases, with 9 bases left between them. Per the germline V gene, CDR1 is MNHEY and CDR2 is SVGEGT. This CDR3 spans 14 amino acids. CDR3 nucleotide sequence: TGTGCCAGCAGTTACTTGGGGCAGGACAATGAGCAGTTCTTC. Translation: CASSYLGQDNEQFF.

The chain recombines TRBV27 with TRBJ1-5; possibly TRBD1 for D (5 bases). The CDR3 length is 13 residues. V was clipped by 5 bases and J by 8 bases, with 13 bases between them. Per the germline V gene, CDR1 is MNHEY and CDR2 is SMNVEV (reference sequence). The CDR3 loop is CASSTNRGKPQHF. CDR3 sequence (DNA): TGTGCCAGCAGTACGAATCGGGGGAAGCCCCAGCATTTT.

The genes are TRBV7-2 and TRBJ2-3; D is uncertain. The CDR3 totals 15 residues. The V gene's germline CDR1 is SGHTA and CDR2 FQGNSA. V was cut by 2 bases and J by 2 bases, with 11 bases left in between. DNA of the CDR3: TGTGCCAGCAGCTTAACAGTCTCCTACACAGATACGCAGTATTTT. Translated: CASSLTVSYTDTQYF.

The chain couples TRBV20-1 to TRBJ1-1; D is unresolved. Germline-derived CDR1 and CDR2 are DFQATT and SNEGSKA (reference sequence). The CDR3 covers 13 residues. V was pared by 3 bases and J by 1 base, with 9 bases between. The DNA of the CDR3 is TGCAGTGCTAGCCAGGCTCCGAACACTGAAGCTTTCTTT. Its protein product is CSASQAPNTEAFF.

The chain joins TRBV29-1 to TRBJ2-1; 12 nucleotides agree with TRBD1. Looked up from germline, CDR1 is SQVTM and CDR2 is ANQGSEA. Losses at the gene ends were 4 bases for V and 7 bases for J; bases not matched to a gene: 11. The CDR3 is 16 residues long. In DNA form, the CDR3 reads TGCAGCGTTGGGGGACCGGGACAGGGGGCAGTAAATGAGCAGTTCTTC. Amino acid sequence: CSVGGPGQGAVNEQFF.

V usage is TRBV27 and J usage is TRBJ2-7; 11 nucleotides line up with TRBD2. V shed 2 bases, J shed 5 bases, and the junction held 8 bases outside the gene matches. The CDR3 contains 16 residues. Germline V gives CDR1 MNHEY, CDR2 SMNVEV (reference sequence). CDR3 sequence: CASSLVAASGGHEQYF. CDR3 sequence (DNA): TGTGCCAGCAGTTTAGTAGCGGCTAGCGGGGGGCACGAGCAGTACTTC.

The chain combines TRBV6-6 with TRBJ2-5, with 10 bases identical to TRBD2. The CDR3 has 16 residues. The germline gives CDR1 MNHNY, CDR2 SVGAGI (reference sequence). The V gene end was trimmed by 7 bases and the J gene end by 3 bases; junction bases not matched to a gene: 11. CDR3 nucleotide sequence: TGTGCCAGCACCACGATCGGGACTAGCGCGGAAGAGACCCAGTACTTC. Protein product: CASTTIGTSAEETQYF.

This clonotype appeared a few times. The V gene is TRBV7-3, the J gene TRBJ2-1; D is possibly TRBD2 (6 bases). Trimming shortened V by 5 bases and J by 9 bases, and 14 bases separated the two germline ends. Germline CDR1 and CDR2: SGHTA and FQGTGA. The CDR3 length is 13 residues. The CDR3 loop reads CASSPPGLVEQFF. CDR3 coding DNA: TGTGCCAGCAGCCCCCCGGGACTTGTTGAGCAGTTCTTC. Together with reference TRBV7-3 and TRBJ2-1, the CDR3 gives the full variable domain: GAGVSQTPSNKVTEKGKYVELRCDPISGHTALYWYRQSLGQGPEFLIYFQGTGAADDSGLPNDRFFAVRPEGSVSTLKIQRTERGDSAVYLCASSPPGLVEQFFGPGTRLTVL.

J is TRBJ1-4 and V is TRBV2; 7 bases agree with TRBD1. CDR3 length: 15 residues. The V and J ends lost 6 bases and 8 bases, in that order; junction bases with no gene match: 12. Germline CDR1 and CDR2: SNHLY and FYNNEI. This CDR3 reads CASSAQTGFVEKLFF. The CDR3 DNA sequence: TGTGCCAGCAGCGCTCAGACAGGGTTTGTGGAAAAACTGTTTTTT.

The chain combines TRBV6-2 or TRBV6-3 with TRBJ2-5; 12 bases map to TRBD2. CDR1 and CDR2 (germline): MNHEY, SVGEGT. The CDR3 length is 16 residues. Germline trimming cut 2 bases from V and 5 bases from J; bases unmatched to any gene: 6. The CDR3: CASSYGLAGGSETQYF. The CDR3 bases are TGTGCCAGCAGTTACGGGCTAGCGGGGGGGAGCGAGACCCAGTACTTC.

The chain employs TRBV28 and TRBJ2-7; D might be TRBD1 or TRBD2, each matching 5 bases. Germline CDR1 and CDR2: MDHEN and SYDVKM. V lost 8 bases to trimming and J lost 3 bases, with 20 bases between them. This CDR3 region has 15 residues. The CDR3 reads CASGFPLGGVYEQYF. The CDR3 region has the DNA TGTGCCAGCGGATTTCCCCTTGGGGGTGTCTACGAGCAGTACTTC.

This clonotype was seen a handful of times. V and J are TRBV4-3 and TRBJ2-5; 8 bases agree with TRBD2. Looked up from germline, CDR1 is LGHNA and CDR2 is YSLEER. The junction had 4 bases not matched to a gene; V was cut back by 5 bases and J by 2 bases. There are 14 residues in the CDR3. CDR3 nucleotide sequence: TGCGCCAGCAGCGAGCGGGGGCCTCAAGAGACCCAGTACTTC. It yields the protein CASSERGPQETQYF.

Comment on this clonotype: A much larger clone is a single base away; this may be a read error. The genes are TRBV6-5 and TRBJ2-7, with 8 positions matching TRBD1. J gave up 6 bases and V 6 bases, and 7 bases lay outside the gene matches. CDR1 is MNHEY and CDR2 is SVGAGI in the germline V gene. The length of the CDR3 is 13 residues. This chain's CDR3 is CASSKGQVCEQYF. The CDR3 DNA sequence: TGTGCCAGCAGCAAGGGACAGGTCTGCGAGCAGTACTTC.

The chain uses TRBV9 and TRBJ2-4, with 11 positions matching TRBD2. The germline V gene encodes CDR1 SGDLS and CDR2 YYNGEE. The CDR3 spans 17 residues. V was pared by 0 bases and J by 6 bases, with 8 bases of the junction left unmatched. For the CDR3, the DNA is TGTGCCAGCAGCGTAGGGGTAGCGGGGGGGCCGTCAAACATTCAGTACTTC. Protein sequence: CASSVGVAGGPSNIQYF.

This clonotype has just a few counts. This sequence joins TRBV5-5 and TRBJ2-1; no clear D gene. Trimming took off 0 bases at V and 6 bases at J, with 22 bases between the two ends. The CDR3 totals 18 residues. The germline gives CDR1 SGHKS, CDR2 YYEKEE (reference sequence). CDR3 sequence (DNA): TGTGCCAGCAGCTTGGTGGGTGTCAGGATTGGTAGTCGCAATGAGCAGTTCTTC. This codes for CASSLVGVRIGSRNEQFF. Looking up the rest from reference TRBV5-5 and TRBJ2-1 gives the full variable domain: DAGVTQSPTHLIKTRGQQVTLRCSPISGHKSVSWYQQVLGQGPQFIFQYYEKEERGRGNFPDRFSARQFPNYSSELNVNALLLGDSALYLCASSLVGVRIGSRNEQFFGPGTRLTVL.

This clonotype came up a few times. This sequence joins TRBV12-3 or TRBV12-4 and TRBJ2-1; 11 nucleotides align to TRBD2. J was trimmed by 5 bases and V by 5 bases; bases with no gene match: 8. This CDR3 comprises 16 residues. The CDR3 sequence is CASSHQLAGVHNEQFF. The CDR3 DNA sequence: TGTGCCAGCAGTCACCAACTAGCGGGGGTGCACAATGAGCAGTTCTTC.

The chain combines TRBV27 with TRBJ2-1, with D perhaps matching TRBD1 or TRBD2 (5 bases each). Trimming left V 2 bases short and J 8 bases short, with 10 bases between. From germline, CDR1 is MNHEY and CDR2 SMNVEV (reference sequence). The length of the CDR3 is 13 residues. In DNA, the CDR3 is TGTGCCAGCAGTTTAGAGGGGACCGATGAGCAGTTCTTC. It is translated as CASSLEGTDEQFF.